This is a list of T cell receptor beta chains from one sample in a study of human T cells and chemical hapten exposure. TCRdb reanalysed the RACE reads using MiXCR and keeps one entry per CDR3 protein. Here the sample spans around 76,000 distinct CDR3 sequences, over 9.5% being singletons. Sequencing used whole blood, obtained in connection with sensitization to the hapten diphenylcyclopropenone (DPC). Source of these receptors: a woman in her fifties or sixties with alopecia areata. Some clones in this sample may be carry-over from other donors' samples. The CDR3 runs from the conserved cysteine through the conserved F or W. D genes are given only for firm matches. Clone size, where shown, is once, few, many, or a class for clones that have expanded.

clone size: .; V gene: TRBV18; D gene: .; J gene: TRBJ2-7; CDR3 DNA: TGTGCCAGCTCACCACTTGCCGGGGGCAACACCTACGAGCAGTACTTC; CDR3 protein: CASSPLAGGNTYEQYF
clone size: many; V gene: TRBV5-1; D gene: TRBD2; J gene: TRBJ2-1; CDR3 DNA: TGCGCCAGCAGAGCCGGTTGGCGGGGGGGCCGTAATGAGCAGTTCTTC; CDR3 protein: CASRAGWRGGRNEQFF
clone size: many; V gene: TRBV6-1; D gene: .; J gene: TRBJ2-7; CDR3 DNA: TGTGCCAGCAGCGTTACAACAGGGTACGAGCAGTACTTC; CDR3 protein: CASSVTTGYEQYF
clone size: many; V gene: TRBV7-7; D gene: TRBD1; J gene: TRBJ1-6; CDR3 DNA: TGTGCTAGCAGCTTAGGTGTTTGTTGTCCCCGGGACAGATCGAATTCACCCCTCCACTTT; CDR3 protein: CASSLGVCCPRDRSNSPLHF
clone size: .; V gene: TRBV30; D gene: TRBD1; J gene: TRBJ2-5; CDR3 DNA: TGTGCCTGGAGTGCGACTACAGGGGCGCAAGAGACCCAGTACTTC; CDR3 protein: CAWSATTGAQETQYF
clone size: few; V gene: TRBV27; D gene: .; J gene: TRBJ2-6; CDR3 DNA: TGTGCCAGCTCTCCTTGGTTGTCTGGGGCCAACGTCCTGACTTTC; CDR3 protein: CASSPWLSGANVLTF
clone size: many; V gene: TRBV2; D gene: .; J gene: TRBJ2-7; CDR3 DNA: TGTGCCACCGCGGCTGCCCAGGGGGGCGAGCAGTACTTC; CDR3 protein: CATAAAQGGEQYF
clone size: .; V gene: TRBV24-1; D gene: .; J gene: TRBJ2-1; CDR3 DNA: TGTGCCACCAGTGACCCCTACAATGAGCAGTCCTTC; CDR3 protein: CATSDPYNEQSF
clone size: .; V gene: TRBV12-3/TRBV12-4; D gene: .; J gene: TRBJ1-6; CDR3 DNA: TGTGCCAGCACCCCTAGGGGGTACGGCTCACCCCTCCACTTT; CDR3 protein: CASTPRGYGSPLHF
clone size: many; V gene: TRBV7-9; D gene: TRBD2; J gene: TRBJ2-7; CDR3 DNA: TGTGCCAGCAGCAAAATAGCGGGGGGGCACGAGCAGTACTTC; CDR3 protein: CASSKIAGGHEQYF
clone size: .; V gene: TRBV27; D gene: .; J gene: TRBJ1-2; CDR3 DNA: TGTGCCAGCAGGACCCAGTTTGGGGGTAACTATGGCTACACCTTC; CDR3 protein: CASRTQFGGNYGYTF
clone size: .; V gene: TRBV7-9; D gene: .; J gene: TRBJ1-2; CDR3 DNA: TGTGCCTGCAGCCGCCAAGGTGTTACTAACTATGGCTACACCTTC; CDR3 protein: CACSRQGVTNYGYTF
clone size: few; V gene: TRBV7-8; D gene: TRBD1; J gene: TRBJ2-1; CDR3 DNA: TGTGCCAGCAGGACTCGGACAGGTAGCTCCTACAATGAGCAGTTCTTC; CDR3 protein: CASRTRTGSSYNEQFF
clone size: .; V gene: TRBV18; D gene: .; J gene: TRBJ1-5; CDR3 DNA: TGTGCCAGCTCACTACAGGGTTGGGATAACAATCAGCCCCAGCATTTT; CDR3 protein: CASSLQGWDNNQPQHF
clone size: .; V gene: TRBV5-6; D gene: .; J gene: TRBJ2-3; CDR3 DNA: TGTGCCAGCAGCACACCCGGTACTCAGTATTTT; CDR3 protein: CASSTPGTQYF
clone size: .; V gene: TRBV12-5; D gene: .; J gene: TRBJ2-7; CDR3 DNA: TGTGCTAGTGGTTTGAGGGGGACCAGCTCCTACGAGCAGTACTTC; CDR3 protein: CASGLRGTSSYEQYF
clone size: .; V gene: TRBV7-8; D gene: TRBD2; J gene: TRBJ2-1; CDR3 DNA: TGTGCCAGCAGCTTAGCGGTCGCTAGCGGGGTGGCGTCCCGAGGGCAGTTCTTC; CDR3 protein: CASSLAVASGVASRGQFF
clone size: many; V gene: TRBV13; D gene: .; J gene: TRBJ1-1; CDR3 DNA: TGTGCCAGCAGCTTAGGGAGGGTGATGAACACTGAAGCTTTCTTT; CDR3 protein: CASSLGRVMNTEAFF
clone size: many; V gene: TRBV4-2; D gene: .; J gene: TRBJ2-7; CDR3 DNA: TGTGCCAGCAGCTACGCCCAAATCGCCTACGAGCAGTACTTC; CDR3 protein: CASSYAQIAYEQYF
clone size: many; V gene: TRBV5-1; D gene: .; J gene: TRBJ1-2; CDR3 DNA: TGCGCCAGCAGCTCATCCGGGACAAGGCCCCAAGTTCGGTTATGGGGCTACACCTTC; CDR3 protein: CASSSSGTRPQVRLWGYTF
clone size: .; V gene: TRBV10-3; D gene: .; J gene: TRBJ1-4; CDR3 DNA: TGTGCCATCAGTGAGGAGGGAACTAATGAAAAACTGTTTTTT; CDR3 protein: CAISEEGTNEKLFF
clone size: many; V gene: TRBV16; D gene: .; J gene: TRBJ1-1; CDR3 DNA: TGTGCCAGCAGCCAGGGGCAAGGCGGAACTGAAGCTTTCTTT; CDR3 protein: CASSQGQGGTEAFF
clone size: many; V gene: TRBV5-6; D gene: .; J gene: TRBJ1-1; CDR3 DNA: TGTGCCAGCAGCTTGGGACAGACTAGTGAAGCTTTCTTT; CDR3 protein: CASSLGQTSEAFF
clone size: few; V gene: TRBV7-2; D gene: .; J gene: TRBJ1-1; CDR3 DNA: TGTGCCAGCAGCACCCACCAGAGCACTGAAGCTTTCTTT; CDR3 protein: CASSTHQSTEAFF
clone size: .; V gene: TRBV9; D gene: .; J gene: TRBJ2-3; CDR3 DNA: TGTGCCAGCAGCCAGGACACAGATACGCAGTATTTT; CDR3 protein: CASSQDTDTQYF
clone size: few; V gene: TRBV11-2; D gene: .; J gene: TRBJ2-1; CDR3 DNA: TGTGCCAGCAGCCCGAGGGGGGGCCTAGGCTCCTACAATGAGCAGTTCTTC; CDR3 protein: CASSPRGGLGSYNEQFF
clone size: many; V gene: TRBV5-1; D gene: .; J gene: TRBJ2-1; CDR3 DNA: TGCGCCAGCAGCTTGGTTCCGGGGGCTGAGAATTTCTTC; CDR3 protein: CASSLVPGAENFF
clone size: few; V gene: TRBV9; D gene: TRBD2; J gene: TRBJ2-1; CDR3 DNA: TGTGCCAGCAGCGTAGCCCCAGCGGGGGGTTGGGATGAGCAGTTCTTC; CDR3 protein: CASSVAPAGGWDEQFF
clone size: .; V gene: TRBV10-1; D gene: .; J gene: TRBJ2-2; CDR3 DNA: TGCGCCAGCCCCCCGGGACTCTCCACGAACACCGGGGAGCTGTTTTTT; CDR3 protein: CASPPGLSTNTGELFF
clone size: few; V gene: TRBV27; D gene: TRBD1; J gene: TRBJ2-7; CDR3 DNA: TGTGCCAGCAGTTTATCGGCAGGGGGTGGCGAGCAGTACTTC; CDR3 protein: CASSLSAGGGEQYF
clone size: once; V gene: TRBV25-1; D gene: TRBD1; J gene: TRBJ1-1; CDR3 DNA: TGTGCCAGCAGTGACCCGCGACAGGGGCTAACTGAAGCTTTCTTT; CDR3 protein: CASSDPRQGLTEAFF
clone size: many; V gene: TRBV7-9; D gene: TRBD1; J gene: TRBJ1-2; CDR3 DNA: TGTGCCAGCAGCTTAGGGGGACAGGTTGATGGCTACACCTTC; CDR3 protein: CASSLGGQVDGYTF
clone size: .; V gene: TRBV3-1; D gene: TRBD2; J gene: TRBJ2-7; CDR3 DNA: TGTGCCAGCGGCTCACCGGGGGGGCAGTCCTACGAGCAGTACTTC; CDR3 protein: CASGSPGGQSYEQYF
clone size: many; V gene: TRBV6-6; D gene: TRBD1; J gene: TRBJ2-1; CDR3 DNA: TGTGCCAGCATCTGGGGGACAGACTACAATGAGCAGTTCTTC; CDR3 protein: CASIWGTDYNEQFF
clone size: many; V gene: TRBV10-1; D gene: TRBD2; J gene: TRBJ2-3; CDR3 DNA: TGCGCCAGCAGTCGCGGACTAGCGGGGGGAAGCACAGATACGCAGTATTTT; CDR3 protein: CASSRGLAGGSTDTQYF
clone size: many; V gene: TRBV12-3/TRBV12-4; D gene: .; J gene: TRBJ1-1; CDR3 DNA: TGTGCCAGCAGTAGACAGTACATGAACACTGAAGCTTTCTTT; CDR3 protein: CASSRQYMNTEAFF
clone size: many; V gene: TRBV7-6; D gene: .; J gene: TRBJ2-2; CDR3 DNA: TGTGCCAGCAGCAGGACTGGGGGAGACACCGGGGAGCTGTTTTTT; CDR3 protein: CASSRTGGDTGELFF
clone size: many; V gene: TRBV6-1; D gene: TRBD1; J gene: TRBJ2-7; CDR3 DNA: TGTGCCAGCAGCACACAGGGGGGCGAGCAGTACTTC; CDR3 protein: CASSTQGGEQYF
clone size: many; V gene: TRBV9; D gene: .; J gene: TRBJ2-1; CDR3 DNA: TGTGCCAGCAGCAATTACAATGAGCAGTTCTTC; CDR3 protein: CASSNYNEQFF
clone size: few; V gene: TRBV20-1; D gene: .; J gene: TRBJ1-3; CDR3 DNA: TGCAGTGCGCGCCAGGTTTCCTCTGGAAACACCATATATTTT; CDR3 protein: CSARQVSSGNTIYF
clone size: few; V gene: TRBV30; D gene: .; J gene: TRBJ2-7; CDR3 DNA: TGTGCCTGGGGCAGGTCTTCCTACGAGCAGTACTTC; CDR3 protein: CAWGRSSYEQYF
clone size: few; V gene: TRBV5-1; D gene: TRBD1; J gene: TRBJ2-7; CDR3 DNA: TGCGCCAGCAGCTCCGCGGGACAGGGGGTTTCCGAGCAGTACTTC; CDR3 protein: CASSSAGQGVSEQYF
clone size: few; V gene: TRBV11-2; D gene: .; J gene: TRBJ1-5; CDR3 DNA: TGTGCCAGCAGCTCCGGGTGGGCTCAGCCCCAGCATTTT; CDR3 protein: CASSSGWAQPQHF
clone size: .; V gene: TRBV29-1; D gene: .; J gene: TRBJ2-4; CDR3 DNA: TGCAGCGTTGCTTCGAGACAGAGAGACATTCAGTACTTC; CDR3 protein: CSVASRQRDIQYF
clone size: .; V gene: TRBV5-1; D gene: TRBD2; J gene: TRBJ2-1; CDR3 DNA: TGCGCCAGCAGCTTTTTAGCGGGGGCCAACAATGAGCAGTTCTTC; CDR3 protein: CASSFLAGANNEQFF
clone size: few; V gene: TRBV12-3/TRBV12-4; D gene: .; J gene: TRBJ1-1; CDR3 DNA: TGTGCCAGCAGTTTCAACAGGGAAGCTTTCTTT; CDR3 protein: CASSFNREAFF
clone size: .; V gene: TRBV28; D gene: .; J gene: TRBJ1-1; CDR3 DNA: TGTGCCAGCAGCCCCTTCGAACCTGTCGGGGCTTTCTTT; CDR3 protein: CASSPFEPVGAFF
clone size: few; V gene: TRBV4-2; D gene: .; J gene: TRBJ1-2; CDR3 DNA: TGTGCCAGCAGCCAAGATGGACAGTTTAACTATGGCTACACCTTC; CDR3 protein: CASSQDGQFNYGYTF
clone size: many; V gene: TRBV3-1; D gene: TRBD1; J gene: TRBJ1-2; CDR3 DNA: TGTGCCAGCAGCCCATCCAGGGGGCAGGACTATGGCTACACCTTC; CDR3 protein: CASSPSRGQDYGYTF
clone size: few; V gene: TRBV12-3/TRBV12-4; D gene: .; J gene: TRBJ1-5; CDR3 DNA: TGTGCCAGCAGATTGACAGTCAATCAGCCCCAGCATTTT; CDR3 protein: CASRLTVNQPQHF
clone size: .; V gene: TRBV12-3/TRBV12-4; D gene: .; J gene: TRBJ1-2; CDR3 DNA: TGTGCCAGCAGTTCGGAAGTGAGGGGCTACACCTTC; CDR3 protein: CASSSEVRGYTF
clone size: .; V gene: TRBV2; D gene: TRBD1; J gene: TRBJ1-6; CDR3 DNA: TGTGCCAGCAGTGAAGGGGCAGGGGGGTCACCCCTCCACTTT; CDR3 protein: CASSEGAGGSPLHF
clone size: many; V gene: TRBV7-6; D gene: .; J gene: TRBJ1-4; CDR3 DNA: TGTGCCAGCAGCCCTTATGGGGGGTATGAAAAACTGTTTTTT; CDR3 protein: CASSPYGGYEKLFF
clone size: few; V gene: TRBV12-3/TRBV12-4; D gene: TRBD2; J gene: TRBJ2-4; CDR3 DNA: TGTGCCAGCAGCCTCAGCGGGGGCGGAAACATTCAGTACTTC; CDR3 protein: CASSLSGGGNIQYF
clone size: .; V gene: TRBV29-1; D gene: .; J gene: TRBJ2-7; CDR3 DNA: TGCAGCTTCGGTTCAGGGTCTGACTACGAGCAGTACTTC; CDR3 protein: CSFGSGSDYEQYF